This T cell receptor (beta chain) was captured by sequencing in a study of tumor and adjacent non-tumor tissue in lung cancer. For the study at large: The cohort had about a dozen adenocarcinoma, a couple of squamous cell and 1 small cell patients. Around 4.5 million productive TCRbeta reads were obtained per sample on average. Study conclusions and caveats: Tumor repertoires had a smaller top 100 clone share than normal lung. Tumor tissue had significantly higher TCR diversity than normal lung.

Germline V lookup: CDR1 MNHEY, CDR2 SVGAGI. The CDR3 contains 15 residues. TCRbeta libraries were built with three rounds of nested PCR, modified from ARM-PCR. TCRdb recomputed calls from the multiplex PCR reads with MiXCR, one row per CDR3 protein. The sample shows about 110,000 distinct CDR3 sequences, nearly 85% of them seen only once. As concerns this clonotype: The antigen remains undetermined. The junction does not match germline at one end; this may be a read error.

RNA was extracted from bulk tissue without any cell sorting. This chain uses TRBV6-5 with TRBJ2-5, with 9 nucleotides matching TRBD2. This sequence originates from an older man with non-small cell lung cancer. Sequenced sample: lung tumor tissue. The CDR3 reads CTSGYLAGSAETQYF. CDR3 DNA sequence: TGTACCAGCGGTTACCTAGCGGGGTCGGCAGAGACCCAGTACTTC.